This T cell receptor (beta chain) derives from a study of long-term antiretroviral therapy in people with HIV. Sequencing used immunoSEQ v3.0 at survey level. A per-sample goal of about 35,000-50,000 T-cell genomes was targeted by sequencing. TCRdb's table, derived via immunoSEQ multiplex PCR, lists solely in-frame clones and lacks some. The repertoire holds almost 30,000 clones, with around 90% as singletons. The CDR3 spans 17 residues. CDR1 is SGHDT, CDR2 YYEEEE, per germline. With V trimmed by 2 bases and J by 0 bases, 10 bases remained unmatched. Turning to this clone: Antigen unknown.

Study conclusions and caveats: Clones with expansion before ART led the repertoire at all time points. Controls exceeded HIV repertoires in CDR3 length range. Upon ART, diversity increased but remained lower than transplant donor controls.

The V and J genes are TRBV5-6 and TRBJ1-2, with 7 nucleotides matching TRBD1. This TCR derives from a man aged 45-65 years with HIV. Sequenced material: unsorted PBMCs, taken 3.2 years before starting antiretroviral therapy. The DNA of the CDR3 is TGTGCCAGCAGCTTTGGGGTTGGACAGGCCGCTAACTATGGCTACACCTTC. This codes for CASSFGVGQAANYGYTF.